The 8 T cell receptor beta chains presented below share a single source sample, sequenced in a study of blood T cell repertoires in COVID-19. TCRdb keeps only in-frame clones here, not all; method: immunoSEQ multiplex PCR. There are 170,000 or so clones in the sample; 75% to 90% occur only once, and roughly 2.9% lies in the top ten. Sequencing was performed on peripheral blood. Receptors were obtained from a woman aged 60-70 years with acute or convalescent COVID-19.

CDR3 protein: CASSSPGQGKDGYTF. In DNA form, the CDR3 reads TGTGCCAGCAGTTCCCCGGGACAGGGGAAGGATGGCTACACCTTC. The V call is TRBV6-5, the J call TRBJ1-2; 10 bases are a match to TRBD1. Trimming at V came to 4 bases and at J to 6 bases, leaving 8 bases not matched to a gene. Germline V gene sequence: CDR1 MNHEY, CDR2 SVGAGI. The CDR3 is 15 amino acids.

The gene calls are TRBV24-1 and TRBJ2-2; 11 nucleotides align to TRBD1. With V trimmed by 1 base and J by 4 bases, 7 bases remained unmatched. CDR1 is KGHDR and CDR2 is SFDVKD in the germline V gene. The CDR3 spans 18 residues. Written as DNA, the CDR3 is TGTGCCACCAGTGATTTTCGGACAGGGGGCACGGGCACCGGGGAGCTGTTTTTT. It encodes CATSDFRTGGTGTGELFF.

The chain couples TRBV4-1 to TRBJ2-7, with 8 positions matching TRBD2. The germline V gene has CDR1 MGHRA and CDR2 YSYEKL. Trimming took 4 bases from V and 5 from J; bases not matched to a gene: 10. The length of the CDR3 is 15 residues. The CDR3 DNA follows: TGCGCCAGCAGCCGTTCCCAGCGGGGGTGGGACGAGCAGTACTTC. Its translation is CASSRSQRGWDEQYF.

The CDR3 DNA sequence: TGTGCCAGCAGTTCCTTGGGCGCGGGTGAGGCTGAAGCTTTCTTT. Translated, it gives CASSSLGAGEAEAFF. V usage is TRBV6-5 and J usage is TRBJ1-1; D ambiguous. CDR3 length: 15 amino acids. Germline lookup yields CDR1 MNHEY and CDR2 SVGAGI. V lost 4 bases and J 6 bases, leaving 18 bases between the germline ends.

V gene TRBV20-1 combines with J gene TRBJ1-2, with 9 bases that match TRBD1. Germline V gene sequence: CDR1 DFQATT, CDR2 SNEGSKA (reference sequence). The CDR3 totals 11 residues. V dropped 6 bases and J dropped 9; count of bases not matched to a gene: 5. CDR3: CSARTGERYTF. Here the CDR3 DNA reads TGCAGTGCCCGGACAGGGGAGCGCTACACCTTC.

The V and J genes are TRBV7-6 and TRBJ2-5; D is perhaps TRBD2 (5 bases). V dropped 1 base and J dropped 4 bases, with 13 bases sitting between them. The CDR3 has 15 amino acids. Germline V gives CDR1 SGHVS, CDR2 FNYEAQ. CDR3 sequence: CASSLDTGMGETQYF. DNA of the CDR3: TGTGCCAGCAGCTTAGACACGGGGATGGGAGAGACCCAGTACTTC.

This clone was observed a few times. V is TRBV16 and J is TRBJ1-2, with D maybe TRBD1 (5 bases). This CDR3 contains 17 residues. Trimming took off 0 bases at V and 4 bases at J, with 18 bases between the two ends. CDR1 is KGHSY and CDR2 is FQNENV in the germline V gene. The CDR3: CASSQSTGAQDLYGYTF. In DNA form, the CDR3 reads TGTGCCAGCAGCCAATCTACTGGGGCCCAGGACCTCTATGGCTACACCTTC.

As regards this clone: Compared with germline, one end of the junction differs, possibly owing to a read error. V and J are TRBV5-1 and TRBJ1-3, with no clear D. This CDR3 comprises 16 residues. Germline V gene data show CDR1 as SGHRS and CDR2 as YFSETQ. This CDR3 is CASSLNGRATGSTIYF. Here the CDR3 DNA reads TGCGCCAGCAGCTTAAATGGGAGAGCAACTGGAAGCACCATATATTTT. Combining the CDR3 with reference TRBV5-1 and TRBJ1-3 gives the whole variable domain KAGVTQTPRYLIKTRGQQVTLSCSPISGHRSVSWYQQTPGQGLQFLFEYFSETQRNKGNFPGRFSGRQFSNSRSEMNVSTLELGDSALYLCASSLNGRATGSTIYFGEGSWLTVV.